One sample yielded the 17 T cell receptor beta chains listed below, sequenced in a study of patients and donors after allogeneic stem cell transplantation. MiXCR was run by TCRdb on the RT-PCR reads, yielding one entry per CDR3 protein. The data contain 150,000 to 200,000 distinct CDR3 sequences, around two fifths of them singletons. Source material: blood, either unsorted or a sorted T cell fraction (not recorded which). The receptor set was obtained from a human donor who was either an allogeneic HSCT recipient or a stem cell or donor lymphocyte infusion donor (not recorded which). It is not recorded whose cells these are; they may come from a transplant donor.

This clonotype was detected only a few times. The chain employs TRBV5-1 and TRBJ1-2; TRBD1 matches at 7 bases. Germline V gene lookup returns CDR1 SGHRS and CDR2 YFSETQ. Trimming took 2 bases from V and 1 from J; bases not matched to a gene: 8. This CDR3 region has 16 residues. CDR3 coding DNA: TGCGCCAGCAGCTTCCCAGACAGGGATTTTAACTATGGCTACACCTTC. This translates into CASSFPDRDFNYGYTF.

This clonotype was observed a handful of times. Its ends do not fully match the called genes, so a read error is possible. The chain couples TRBV7-7 to TRBJ2-5; 9 bases match TRBD1. CDR1 is SSHAT, CDR2 FNYEAQ, per germline (reference sequence). The CDR3 loop spans 16 amino acids. The CDR3 region is CASSSGTGPPQETQYF. For the CDR3, the DNA is TGTGCTAGCAGCTCCGGGACAGGGCCCCCACAAGAGACCCAGTACTTC.

The J gene is TRBJ1-2, the V gene TRBV5-1, with 9 positions matching TRBD1. Germline V gene sequence: CDR1 SGHRS, CDR2 YFSETQ. This CDR3 contains 14 residues. Losses at the gene ends were 4 bases for V and 6 bases for J; bases not matched to a gene: 7. The CDR3 protein is CASSTDRGRHGYTF. The CDR3 DNA is TGCGCCAGCAGCACGGACAGGGGAAGGCATGGCTACACCTTC.

This clonotype was counted a few times. The rearrangement uses TRBV12-3 or TRBV12-4 and TRBJ1-6; tentatively, D is TRBD1 (6 bases). The CDR3 is 15 amino acids. With 6 bases removed from V and 7 bases from J, the gap between germline ends came to 16 bases. The CDR3 loop reads CASSLGGMGNSPLHF. The CDR3 nucleotides read TGTGCCAGCAGCCTAGGGGGGATGGGCAATTCACCCCTCCACTTT.

The chain couples TRBV20-1 to TRBJ2-6; possibly TRBD1 for D (5 bases). CDR1 and CDR2 from the germline V gene are DFQATT and SNEGSKA (reference sequence). The CDR3 runs to 17 residues. Between the trimmed V and J ends, which lost 5 bases and 0 bases, there was a span of 17 bases. The CDR3 DNA is TGCAGTGCTGTATCAGGGATATTCAGCTCTGGGGCCAACGTCCTGACTTTC. This sequence encodes CSAVSGIFSSGANVLTF.

Only a few counts were recorded for this clonotype. The chain couples TRBV7-9 to TRBJ2-7; TRBD2 is a possible D gene (6 bases). Germline-derived CDR1 and CDR2 are SEHNR and FQNEAQ (reference sequence). The V end lost 7 bases, the J end lost 6 bases, and 13 bases lay between the germline ends. The CDR3 is made up of 12 amino acids. The DNA for the CDR3 is TGTGCCAGCACGGGGGAAAGGGGCGAGCAGTACTTC. Residues: CASTGERGEQYF.

V usage is TRBV13 and J usage is TRBJ1-6; no clear D gene. V lost 0 bases, J lost 0 bases, and 6 bases lay in between. The length of the CDR3 is 16 residues. The V gene's germline CDR1 is PRHDT and CDR2 FYEKMQ (reference sequence). CDR3 DNA sequence: TGTGCCAGCAGCTTAGGCGTTAGCTCCTATAATTCACCCCTCCACTTT. Protein: CASSLGVSSYNSPLHF. Full variable domain (outside the CDR3, taken from reference TRBV13 and TRBJ1-6): AAGVIQSPRHLIKEKRETATLKCYPIPRHDTVYWYQQGPGQDPQFLISFYEKMQSDKGSIPDRFSAQQFSDYHSELNMSSLELGDSALYFCASSLGVSSYNSPLHFGNGTRLTVT.

The chain joins TRBV4-3 to TRBJ1-2; 8 bases agree with TRBD1. CDR3 length: 15 amino acids. Germline V gene sequence: CDR1 LGHNA, CDR2 YSLEER. The V gene end was trimmed by 1 base and the J gene end by 10 bases; junction bases not matched to a gene: 11. CDR3 nucleotides: TGCGCCAGCAGCCAAGTCGGGTCAGGGGGCTACGTCTACACCTTC. This codes for CASSQVGSGGYVYTF.

This clonotype has only a few counts. The J gene is TRBJ1-2, the V gene TRBV6-6; 10 positions match TRBD1. The CDR3 contains 13 residues. CDR1 and CDR2 from the germline V gene are MNHNY and SVGAGI (reference sequence). The ends lost 7 bases at V and 5 bases at J; junction bases unmatched: 4. CDR3 nucleotides: TGTGCCAGCACCCGGGACAGGGGATATGGCTACACCTTC. It translates to CASTRDRGYGYTF.

The CDR3 bases are TGTGCCAGCAGCCAACTCGGGACACGAAACATTCAGTACTTC. The encoded protein is CASSQLGTRNIQYF. The gene calls are TRBV3-1 and TRBJ2-4, with D perhaps matching TRBD1 (6 bases). Deletions cut 2 bases from V and 6 bases from J, with 11 bases between. CDR1 and CDR2 (germline): LGHDT, YNNKEL (reference sequence). The CDR3 consists of 14 residues.

This clonotype was observed a handful of times. The rearrangement joins TRBV29-1 to TRBJ1-2, with TRBD1 as a possible D gene (6 bases). The CDR3 totals 12 residues. With 3 bases removed from V and 6 bases from J, the gap between germline ends came to 11 bases. Germline-derived CDR1 and CDR2 are SQVTM and ANQGSEA. The CDR3 spells CSVDVTGNGYTF. In DNA form, the CDR3 reads TGCAGCGTTGACGTTACAGGGAATGGCTACACCTTC.

The chain has TRBV4-2 and TRBJ2-7; tentative D call: TRBD1 (6 bases). Trimming removed 1 base at V and 1 base at J, with 14 bases between. CDR3 length: 16 residues. In germline, CDR1 is LGHNA, CDR2 YNFKEQ. CDR3 sequence reads: CASSQGFRDMSYEQYF. CDR3 sequence (DNA): TGTGCCAGCAGCCAAGGTTTCCGGGACATGTCCTACGAGCAGTACTTC.

CDR3 sequence: CASSEKEVYEQYF. CDR3 nucleotides: TGTGCCAGCAGTGAAAAGGAGGTCTACGAGCAGTACTTC. The V and J genes are TRBV2 and TRBJ2-7, with a possible D match to TRBD2 (5 bases). The germline V and J ends were trimmed by 2 bases and 3 bases, with 8 bases remaining between them. CDR1 is SNHLY and CDR2 is FYNNEI in the germline V gene. CDR3 length: 13 residues.

V usage is TRBV12-5 and J usage is TRBJ2-1; 8 nucleotides align to TRBD1. Looked up from germline, CDR1 is LGHNT and CDR2 is FRNRAP. V dropped 9 bases and J dropped 14; count of bases not matched to a gene: 9. The CDR3 spans 11 residues. The CDR3 spells CASTRGPPKFF. For the CDR3, the DNA is TGTGCTAGCACCAGGGGGCCGCCCAAGTTCTTC.

V and J are TRBV10-3 and TRBJ2-7; 7 bases align to TRBD1. The CDR3 extends over 12 amino acids. The V gene's germline CDR1 is ENHRY and CDR2 SYGVKD. V lost 6 bases to trimming and J lost 6 bases; unmatched junction nucleotides: 5. CDR3 loop: CAISGDSPEQYF. In DNA form, the CDR3 reads TGTGCCATCAGCGGGGACAGTCCCGAGCAGTACTTC.

The chain couples TRBV6-5 to TRBJ2-5; 7 bases line up with TRBD1. The CDR3 runs to 14 residues. The V gene end was trimmed by 2 bases and the J gene end by 1 base; junction bases not matched to a gene: 1. The germline V gene encodes CDR1 MNHEY and CDR2 SVGAGI. CDR3 amino acids: CASSYGTVQETQYF. DNA of the CDR3: TGTGCCAGCAGTTACGGGACAGTCCAAGAGACCCAGTACTTC.

J is TRBJ2-3 and V is TRBV12-3 or TRBV12-4; D is perhaps TRBD1 or TRBD2 (5 bases each). Trimming pared 4 bases from V and 2 bases from J, leaving 7 bases between. CDR3 length: 13 residues. The CDR3 loop reads CASSWDATDTQYF. DNA for the CDR3: TGTGCCAGCAGTTGGGACGCCACAGATACGCAGTATTTT.